This TCR beta chain emerged from a study of cytomegalovirus exposure and HLA in healthy donors. Notes on the study in general: As a later analysis showed, a missense DCLRE1C variant was linked to trimming of TCR beta V- and J-genes. Earlier findings revealed that most TCR beta V segments proved productive either about 87% or about 30% of the time. Among TCR sequences, most were rare, though some public TCRs appeared in many donors. TCR beta sequences reportedly predicted most subjects' HLA-A and HLA-B alleles accurately.

Primers: 60 Vbeta forward and 13 Jbeta reverse. Method: immunoSEQ multiplex PCR; TCRdb's copy keeps in-frame clones and lacks some. This table holds fewer than 150,000 clones, more than 70% found once. Germline assignment: CDR1 MNHEY and CDR2 SVGAGI. The CDR3 extends over 13 amino acids. Deletions cut 5 bases from V and 4 bases from J, with 11 bases between. This clone was detected only once. What it binds is not known. This sequence was found in a man aged 30 to 39 in good health and CMV-seronegative. The genes are TRBV6-5 and TRBJ1-1; tentatively, D is TRBD1 (5 bases). Sequenced material: PBMCs. The CDR3 sequence is CASSTWGGTEAFF. The CDR3 DNA reads as TGTGCCAGCAGTACTTGGGGGGGCACTGAAGCTTTCTTT.